The rows below give T cell receptor beta chains drawn from one sample of a study of blood T cells in healthy people across ages. In TCRdb, the 5' RACE reads were re-called with MiXCR into one record per CDR3 protein. The sample shows approximately 2,000,000 distinct CDR3 sequences, 30% to 40% of them seen only once. Input material: blood. The source is a human donor in good health. Both conserved end residues are part of each CDR3. A D gene is named only where the DNA matches it firmly. Rows give clone size only sometimes, using once, few, many, or a class for an expanded clone.

D,size,J,V,CDR3,DNA
TRBD1,.,TRBJ1-5,TRBV15,CATSRTGTGNQPQHF,TGTGCCACCAGCCGAACCGGGACAGGGAATCAGCCCCAGCATTTT
TRBD1,few,TRBJ2-7,TRBV18,CASSPRRQGIGEQYF,TGTGCCAGCTCACCAAGGCGACAGGGCATCGGCGAGCAGTACTTC
.,.,TRBJ2-5,TRBV7-6,CASSLGLGQETQYF,TGTGCCAGCAGCTTAGGCCTAGGACAAGAGACCCAGTACTTC
.,many,TRBJ2-4,TRBV6-5,CASSLAPAKNIQYF,TGTGCCAGCAGTTTGGCTCCAGCCAAAAACATTCAGTACTTC
TRBD1,.,TRBJ1-1,TRBV7-2,CASSPDRGRPTEAFF,TGTGCCAGCAGCCCCGACAGGGGGCGACCCACTGAAGCTTTCTTT
TRBD2,.,TRBJ2-1,TRBV5-1,CASSWPPGTSGGLNEQFF,TGCGCCAGCAGCTGGCCCCCCGGGACTAGCGGGGGTCTCAATGAGCAGTTCTTC
TRBD2,few,TRBJ2-4,TRBV6-2/TRBV6-3,CASSYARGGVDDIQYF,TGTGCCAGCAGTTACGCCCGGGGGGGCGTTGACGACATTCAGTACTTC
.,few,TRBJ2-5,TRBV4-3,CASSYFMGPETQYF,TGCGCCAGCAGCTATTTTATGGGCCCGGAGACCCAGTACTTC
.,few,TRBJ2-3,TRBV20-1,CSVRVFDTQYF,TGCAGTGTTAGGGTCTTTGATACGCAGTATTTT
.,.,TRBJ1-1,TRBV5-1,CASCGETEAFF,TGCGCCAGCTGCGGTGAGACTGAAGCTTTCTTT
TRBD1,once,TRBJ1-1,TRBV10-3,CAISRTETGVLNTEAFF,TGTGCCATCAGCCGAACTGAGACAGGGGTATTGAACACTGAAGCTTTCTTT
.,.,TRBJ2-3,TRBV28,CASSPPRVLVTDTQYF,TGTGCCAGCAGTCCCCCCAGGGTCCTAGTCACAGATACGCAGTATTTT
.,few,TRBJ1-2,TRBV20-1,CSASSAGYTF,TGCAGTGCTAGTAGTGCTGGCTACACCTTC
.,many,TRBJ2-3,TRBV11-2,CASSSAGFTQYF,TGTGCCAGCAGCTCTGCAGGGTTTACGCAGTATTTT
.,few,TRBJ2-2,TRBV30,CAWSTGWADTGELFF,TGTGCCTGGAGTACCGGGTGGGCAGACACCGGGGAGCTGTTTTTT
.,few,TRBJ2-1,TRBV6-1,CASSEGSSEQFF,TGTGCCAGCAGTGAAGGGTCTAGTGAGCAGTTCTTC